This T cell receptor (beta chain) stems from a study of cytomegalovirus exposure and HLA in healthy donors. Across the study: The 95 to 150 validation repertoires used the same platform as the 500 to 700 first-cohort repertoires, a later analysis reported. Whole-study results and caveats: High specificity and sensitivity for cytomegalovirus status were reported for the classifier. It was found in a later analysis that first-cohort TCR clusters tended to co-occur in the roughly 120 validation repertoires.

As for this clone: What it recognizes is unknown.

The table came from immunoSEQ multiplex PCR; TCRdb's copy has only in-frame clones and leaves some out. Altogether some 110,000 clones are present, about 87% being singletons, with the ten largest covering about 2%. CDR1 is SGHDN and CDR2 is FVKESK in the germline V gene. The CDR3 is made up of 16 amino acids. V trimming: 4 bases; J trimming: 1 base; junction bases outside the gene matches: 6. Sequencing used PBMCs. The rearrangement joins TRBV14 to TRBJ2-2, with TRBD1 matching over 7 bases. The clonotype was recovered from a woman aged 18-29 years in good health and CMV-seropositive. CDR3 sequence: CASSPWTGQNTGELFF. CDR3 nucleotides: TGTGCCAGCAGCCCTTGGACAGGTCAGAACACCGGGGAGCTGTTTTTT. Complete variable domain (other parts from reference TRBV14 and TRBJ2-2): EAGVTQFPSHSVIEKGQTVTLRCDPISGHDNLYWYRRVMGKEIKFLLHFVKESKQDESGMPNNRFLAERTGGTYSTLKVQPAELEDSGVYFCASSPWTGQNTGELFFGEGSRLTVL.